This record covers a single T cell receptor beta chain. Its antigen is still unknown. The CDR3 is 13 amino acids. In germline, CDR1 is MNHEY, CDR2 SVGAGI. V trimming: 2 bases; J trimming: 6 bases; junction bases outside the gene matches: 0. This sample is part of a study of siplizumab effects on memory and regulatory T cells. The study, taken as a whole, reports: Unstimulated subsets accounted for the mapping of only a minor share of the clones that were alloreactive. Under siplizumab, alloreactive sequences traced to unstimulated CD4+ memory cells were significantly reduced. Researchers did not confirm the suppressive function of proliferating Tregs from siplizumab cultures.

Some 96,000 TCR templates per sample were assayed. Only in-frame clones appear in the TCRdb table, and some are missing; sequencing was by immunoSEQ multiplex PCR. This repertoire shows about 72,000 clones, about 89% found once; its top ten account for approximately 28%. Input material: CD8+ T cells sorted from blood. The source of this sequence is a human donor in good health. The chain joins TRBV6-5 to TRBJ2-1; TRBD1 agrees at 8 bases. CDR3 DNA: TGTGCCAGCAGTTACGACAGGGGCAATGAGCAGTTCTTC. Translating gives CASSYDRGNEQFF.